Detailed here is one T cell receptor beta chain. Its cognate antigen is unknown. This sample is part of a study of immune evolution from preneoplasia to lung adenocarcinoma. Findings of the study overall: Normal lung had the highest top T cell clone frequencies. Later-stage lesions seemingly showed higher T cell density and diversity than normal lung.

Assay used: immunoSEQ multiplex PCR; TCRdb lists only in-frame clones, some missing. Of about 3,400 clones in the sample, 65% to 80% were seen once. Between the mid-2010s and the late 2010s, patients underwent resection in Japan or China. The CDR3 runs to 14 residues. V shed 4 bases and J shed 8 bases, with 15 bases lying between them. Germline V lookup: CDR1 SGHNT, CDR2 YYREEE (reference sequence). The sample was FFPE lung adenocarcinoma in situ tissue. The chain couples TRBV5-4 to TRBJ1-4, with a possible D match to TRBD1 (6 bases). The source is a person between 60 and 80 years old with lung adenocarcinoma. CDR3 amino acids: CASSPTGRGEKLFF. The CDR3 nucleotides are TGTGCCAGCAGCCCTACAGGGAGAGGCGAAAAACTGTTTTTT. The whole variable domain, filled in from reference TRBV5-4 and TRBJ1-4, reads ETGVTQSPTHLIKTRGQQVTLRCSSQSGHNTVSWYQQALGQGPQFIFQYYREEENGRGNFPPRFSGLQFPNYSSELNVNALELDDSALYLCASSPTGRGEKLFFGSGTQLSVL.